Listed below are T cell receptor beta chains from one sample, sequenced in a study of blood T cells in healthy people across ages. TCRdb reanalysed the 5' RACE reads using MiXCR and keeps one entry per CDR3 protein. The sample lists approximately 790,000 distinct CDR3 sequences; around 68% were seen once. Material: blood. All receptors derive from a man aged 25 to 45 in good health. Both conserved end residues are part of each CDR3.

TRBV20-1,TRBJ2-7,CSAAPGATYEQYF
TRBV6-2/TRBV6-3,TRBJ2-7,CASSLAGLSYNEQYF
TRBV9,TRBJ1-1,CASSQTGSNTEAFF
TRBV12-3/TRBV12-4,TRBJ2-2,CASSQAGLNTGELFF
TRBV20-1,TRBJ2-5,CSALDPSETQYF
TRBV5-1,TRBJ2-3,CASSPGGERADTQYF
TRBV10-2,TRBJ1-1,CASSDWIEAFF
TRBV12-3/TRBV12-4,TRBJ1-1,CASSAGTGKDTEAFF
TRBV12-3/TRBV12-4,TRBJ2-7,CASMDFLAYEQYF
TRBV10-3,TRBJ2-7,CAISDGGEQYF
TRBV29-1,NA,CSALDSRGHEQYF
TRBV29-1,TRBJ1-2,CSVDGAPSGYTF
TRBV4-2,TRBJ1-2,CASSQDPPGYRGNGYTF
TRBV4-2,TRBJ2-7,CASSQEILSSGGAFSYEQYF
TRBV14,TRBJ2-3,CASSQEDQRAQYF
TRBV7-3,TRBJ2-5,CASSRAARETQYF
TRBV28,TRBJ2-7,CASSFSGLAFSYEQYF
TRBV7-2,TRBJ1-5,CASSLWGYSNQPQHF
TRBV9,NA,CASSVGTSGGDYEQYF
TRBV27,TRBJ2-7,CASSLSLGYQQYF
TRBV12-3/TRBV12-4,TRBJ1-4,CASSLALTNEKLFF
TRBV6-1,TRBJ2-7,CASSEPPVGMRYEQYF
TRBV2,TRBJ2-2,CASSSAGLGTGELFF
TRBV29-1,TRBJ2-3,CTYLTTGADTQYF
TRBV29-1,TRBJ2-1,CSVEVEPEQFF
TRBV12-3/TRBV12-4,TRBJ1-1,CASTNKGGLGTEAFF
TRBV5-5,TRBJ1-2,CASSSRPSSYGYTF
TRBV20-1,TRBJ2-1,CSANRDNSYNERFF
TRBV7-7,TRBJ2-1,CASSEQGSEQFF
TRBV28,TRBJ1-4,CASSFGEPEKLFF
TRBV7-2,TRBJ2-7,CASSLEGGRGGEQYF
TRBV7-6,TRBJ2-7,CASSEGTRSYEQYF
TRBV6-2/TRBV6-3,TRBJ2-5,CASRDRVDRGQRYF
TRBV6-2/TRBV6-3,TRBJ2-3,CASSYMDSSDTQYF
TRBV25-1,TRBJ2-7,CASSEVGGSYEQYF
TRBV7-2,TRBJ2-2,CASSLGLGHAGELFF
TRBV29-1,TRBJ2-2,CSVSRVPTGELFF
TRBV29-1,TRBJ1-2,CSVPGGHGYTF
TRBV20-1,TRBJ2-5,CSARDTGAQETQYF
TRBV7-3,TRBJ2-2,CASSLTNGDGELFF
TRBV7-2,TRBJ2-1,CADGYYNEQFF
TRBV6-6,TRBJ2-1,CASSWGQGGNEQFF
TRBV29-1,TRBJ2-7,CSYPFTYEQYF
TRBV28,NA,CASSPSTGWGDIQYF